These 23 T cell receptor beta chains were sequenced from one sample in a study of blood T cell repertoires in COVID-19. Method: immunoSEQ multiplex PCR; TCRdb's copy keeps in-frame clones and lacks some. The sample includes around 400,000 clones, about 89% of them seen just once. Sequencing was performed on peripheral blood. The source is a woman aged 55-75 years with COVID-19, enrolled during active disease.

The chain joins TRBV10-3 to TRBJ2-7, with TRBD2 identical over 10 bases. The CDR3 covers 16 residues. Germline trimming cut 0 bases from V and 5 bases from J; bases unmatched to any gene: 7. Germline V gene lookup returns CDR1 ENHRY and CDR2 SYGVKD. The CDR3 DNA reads TGTGCCATCAGTGAGTCCGAAGCGGGGGGGCCCCACGAGCAGTACTTC. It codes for CAISESEAGGPHEQYF.

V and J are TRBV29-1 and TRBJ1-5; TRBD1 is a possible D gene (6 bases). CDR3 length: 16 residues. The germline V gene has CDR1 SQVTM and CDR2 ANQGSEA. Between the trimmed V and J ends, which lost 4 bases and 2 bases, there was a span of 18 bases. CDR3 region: CSVASGGAGGNQPQHF. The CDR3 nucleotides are TGCAGCGTTGCCTCTGGGGGGGCGGGTGGCAATCAGCCCCAGCATTTT.

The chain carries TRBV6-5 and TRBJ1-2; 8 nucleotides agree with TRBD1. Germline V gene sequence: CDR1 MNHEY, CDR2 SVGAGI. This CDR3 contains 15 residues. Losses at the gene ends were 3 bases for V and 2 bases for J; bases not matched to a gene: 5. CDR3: CASSYYGTGNYGYTF. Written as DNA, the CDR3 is TGTGCCAGCAGTTATTACGGGACAGGAAACTATGGCTACACCTTC.

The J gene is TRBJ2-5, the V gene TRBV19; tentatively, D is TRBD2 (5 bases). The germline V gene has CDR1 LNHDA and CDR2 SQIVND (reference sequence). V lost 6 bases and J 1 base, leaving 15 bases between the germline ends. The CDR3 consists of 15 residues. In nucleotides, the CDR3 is TGTGCCAGTAGGCCGGGATTTTTACCCCAAGAGACCCAGTACTTC. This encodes CASRPGFLPQETQYF.

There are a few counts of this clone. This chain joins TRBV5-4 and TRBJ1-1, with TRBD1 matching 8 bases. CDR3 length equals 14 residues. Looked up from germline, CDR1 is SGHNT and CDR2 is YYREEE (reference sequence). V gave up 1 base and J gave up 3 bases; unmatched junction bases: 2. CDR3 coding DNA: TGTGCCAGCAGCTTGTCGACAGGGGACACTGAAGCTTTCTTT. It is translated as CASSLSTGDTEAFF.

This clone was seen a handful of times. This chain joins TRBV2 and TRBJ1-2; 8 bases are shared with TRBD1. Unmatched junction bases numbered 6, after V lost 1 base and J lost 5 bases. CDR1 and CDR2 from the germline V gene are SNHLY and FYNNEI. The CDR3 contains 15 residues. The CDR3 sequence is CASSEGSGGRYGYTF. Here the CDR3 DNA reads TGTGCCAGCAGTGAAGGGTCAGGGGGCCGGTATGGCTACACCTTC.

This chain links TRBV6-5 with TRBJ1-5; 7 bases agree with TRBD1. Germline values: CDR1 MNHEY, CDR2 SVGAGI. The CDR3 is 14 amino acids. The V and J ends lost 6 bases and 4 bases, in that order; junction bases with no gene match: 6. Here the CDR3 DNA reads TGTGCCAGCAGGAAGACAGGGTCAAATCAGCCCCAGCATTTT. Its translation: CASRKTGSNQPQHF.

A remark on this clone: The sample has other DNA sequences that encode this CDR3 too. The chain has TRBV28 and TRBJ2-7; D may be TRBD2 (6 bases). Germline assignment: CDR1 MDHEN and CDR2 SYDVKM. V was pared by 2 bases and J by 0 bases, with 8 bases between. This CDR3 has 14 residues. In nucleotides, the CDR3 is TGTGCCAGCAGTTTAGGGGGGTCCTCCTACGAGCAGTACTTC. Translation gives CASSLGGSSYEQYF.

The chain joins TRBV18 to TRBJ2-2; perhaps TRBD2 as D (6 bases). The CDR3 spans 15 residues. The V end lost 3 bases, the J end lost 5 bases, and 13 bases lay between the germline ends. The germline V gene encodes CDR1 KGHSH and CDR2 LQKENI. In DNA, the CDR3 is TGTGCCAGCTCACCCAGGCTAGCGAGTACCGGGGAGCTGTTTTTT. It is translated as CASSPRLASTGELFF.

Written as DNA, the CDR3 is TGTGCCAGCAGTCTAACAGGGGGCGTAGGCTACACCTTC. Its translation: CASSLTGGVGYTF. V is TRBV28 and J is TRBJ1-2; 9 nucleotides align to TRBD1. The CDR3 is 13 residues long. Germline V CDR1 and CDR2: MDHEN, SYDVKM. V trimming: 5 bases; J trimming: 8 bases; junction bases outside the gene matches: 6.

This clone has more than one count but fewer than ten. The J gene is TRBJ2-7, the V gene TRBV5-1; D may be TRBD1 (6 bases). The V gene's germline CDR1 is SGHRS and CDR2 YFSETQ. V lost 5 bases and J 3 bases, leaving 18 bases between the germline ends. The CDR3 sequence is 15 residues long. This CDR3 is CASRAGQILNYEQYF. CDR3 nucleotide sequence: TGCGCCAGCAGAGCCGGACAGATATTGAACTACGAGCAGTACTTC.

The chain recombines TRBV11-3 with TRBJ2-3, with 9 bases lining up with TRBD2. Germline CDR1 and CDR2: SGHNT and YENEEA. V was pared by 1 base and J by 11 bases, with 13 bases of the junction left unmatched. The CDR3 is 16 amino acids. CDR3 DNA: TGTGCCAGCAGCTTAGGCGGGGGGGCCATCCCCCCAAAGCAGTATTTT. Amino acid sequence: CASSLGGGAIPPKQYF.

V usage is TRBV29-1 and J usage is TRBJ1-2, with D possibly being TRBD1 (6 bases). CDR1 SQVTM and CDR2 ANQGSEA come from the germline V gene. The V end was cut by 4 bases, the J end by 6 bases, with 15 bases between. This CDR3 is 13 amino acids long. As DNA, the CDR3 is TGCAGCGTTGGAGGGGGACCCGGGAATGGCTACACCTTC. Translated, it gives CSVGGGPGNGYTF.

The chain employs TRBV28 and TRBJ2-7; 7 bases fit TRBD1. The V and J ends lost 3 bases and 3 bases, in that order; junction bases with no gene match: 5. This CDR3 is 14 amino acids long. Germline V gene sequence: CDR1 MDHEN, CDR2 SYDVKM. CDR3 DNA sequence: TGTGCCAGCAGTTTTCTACAGGGGCGCTACGAGCAGTACTTC. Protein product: CASSFLQGRYEQYF. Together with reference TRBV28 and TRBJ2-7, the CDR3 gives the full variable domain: DVKVTQSSRYLVKRTGEKVFLECVQDMDHENMFWYRQDPGLGLRLIYFSYDVKMKEKGDIPEGYSVSREKKERFSLILESASTNQTSMYLCASSFLQGRYEQYFGPGTRLTVT.

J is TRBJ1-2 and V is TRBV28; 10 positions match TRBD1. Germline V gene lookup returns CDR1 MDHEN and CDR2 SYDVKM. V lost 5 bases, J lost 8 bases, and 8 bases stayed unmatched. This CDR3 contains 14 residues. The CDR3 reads CASSIGQGVEGYTF. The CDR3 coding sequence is TGTGCCAGCAGTATCGGACAGGGGGTGGAAGGCTACACCTTC.

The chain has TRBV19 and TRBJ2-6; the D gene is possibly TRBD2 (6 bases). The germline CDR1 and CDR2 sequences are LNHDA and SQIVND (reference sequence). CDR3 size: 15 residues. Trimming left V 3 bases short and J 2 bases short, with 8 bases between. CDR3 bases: TGTGCCAGTAGTATGGAGGGAGCTGGGGCCAACGTCCTGACTTTC. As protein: CASSMEGAGANVLTF.

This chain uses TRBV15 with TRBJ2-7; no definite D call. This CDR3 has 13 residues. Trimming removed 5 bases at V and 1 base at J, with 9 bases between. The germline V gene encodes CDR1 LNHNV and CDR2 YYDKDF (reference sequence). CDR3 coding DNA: TGTGCCACCAGCCTGGCCAGATCCTACGAGCAGTACTTC. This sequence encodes CATSLARSYEQYF.

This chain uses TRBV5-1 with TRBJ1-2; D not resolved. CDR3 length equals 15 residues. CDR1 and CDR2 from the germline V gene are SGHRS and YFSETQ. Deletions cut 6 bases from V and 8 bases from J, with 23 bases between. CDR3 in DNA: TGCGCCAGCAAGTTGGGTCTCGGGTCTCCAAAAGGCTACACCTTC. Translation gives CASKLGLGSPKGYTF. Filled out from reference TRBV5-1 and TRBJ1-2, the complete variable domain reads KAGVTQTPRYLIKTRGQQVTLSCSPISGHRSVSWYQQTPGQGLQFLFEYFSETQRNKGNFPGRFSGRQFSNSRSEMNVSTLELGDSALYLCASKLGLGSPKGYTFGSGTRLTVV.

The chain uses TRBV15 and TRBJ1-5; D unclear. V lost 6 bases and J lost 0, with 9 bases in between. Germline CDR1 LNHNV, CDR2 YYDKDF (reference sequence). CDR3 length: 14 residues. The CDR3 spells CATSYTVSNQPQHF. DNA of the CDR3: TGTGCCACCAGTTATACAGTTAGCAATCAGCCCCAGCATTTT.

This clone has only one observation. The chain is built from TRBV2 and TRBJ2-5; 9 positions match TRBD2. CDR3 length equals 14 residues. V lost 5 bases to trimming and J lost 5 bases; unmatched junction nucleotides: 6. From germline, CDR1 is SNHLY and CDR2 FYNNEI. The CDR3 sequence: CASSRGGASETQYF. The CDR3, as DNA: TGTGCCAGCAGTCGCGGGGGGGCGAGCGAGACCCAGTACTTC.

CDR3 in amino acids: CASSQDLGRKTNEQFF. In nucleotides, the CDR3 is TGCGCCAGCAGCCAAGATTTGGGCAGGAAGACCAATGAGCAGTTCTTC. The chain couples TRBV4-1 to TRBJ2-1, with D hard to call. The CDR3 covers 16 residues. The V gene's germline CDR1 is MGHRA and CDR2 YSYEKL. Trimming removed 0 bases at V and 6 bases at J, with 15 bases between.

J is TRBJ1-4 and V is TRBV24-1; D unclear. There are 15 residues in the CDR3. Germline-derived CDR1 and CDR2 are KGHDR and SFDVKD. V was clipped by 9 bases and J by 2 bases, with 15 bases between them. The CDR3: CATSEGSGTNEKLFF. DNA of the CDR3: TGTGCCACCTCAGAAGGAAGCGGGACTAATGAAAAACTGTTTTTT.

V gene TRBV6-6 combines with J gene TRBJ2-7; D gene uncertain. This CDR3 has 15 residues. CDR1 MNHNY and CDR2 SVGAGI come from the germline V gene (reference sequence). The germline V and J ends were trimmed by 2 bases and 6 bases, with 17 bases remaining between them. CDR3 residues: CASSYRVVTYVEQYF. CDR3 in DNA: TGTGCCAGCAGTTACCGAGTCGTCACCTACGTCGAGCAGTACTTC.